The 27 T cell receptor beta chains in this list originate from one sample, sequenced in a study of blood T cell repertoires in COVID-19. Repertoires were generated with immunoSEQ multiplex PCR, while TCRdb's copy carries only in-frame clones and drops some. The sample includes approximately 270,000 clones, about 80% of them seen just once. The source material was peripheral blood. The receptors were gathered from a man older than 75 with acute or convalescent COVID-19.

The V gene is TRBV7-2, the J gene TRBJ2-2; D not certain. CDR3 size: 14 residues. Germline CDR1 reads SGHTA; CDR2 reads FQGNSA. V dropped 8 bases and J dropped 6 bases, with 16 bases sitting between them. CDR3 region: CASRLRFESGELFF. CDR3 DNA: TGTGCCAGCCGCCTCCGGTTCGAATCCGGGGAGCTGTTTTTT.

The V and J genes are TRBV11-2 and TRBJ2-7; TRBD2 matches 8 bases. With V trimmed by 6 bases and J by 2 bases, 9 bases remained unmatched. CDR1 SGHAT and CDR2 FQNNGV come from the germline V gene. There are 15 residues in the CDR3. CDR3 DNA sequence: TGTGCCAGCAGGAAAGCGGGAGTAAAGCCCTACGAGCAGTACTTC. This codes for CASRKAGVKPYEQYF.

The J gene is TRBJ2-5, the V gene TRBV5-4; 10 bases map to TRBD1. The CDR3 consists of 16 residues. The V and J ends lost 0 bases and 5 bases, in that order; junction bases with no gene match: 7. Germline V gives CDR1 SGHNT, CDR2 YYREEE (reference sequence). The CDR3 nucleotides are TGTGCCAGCAGCTTGGAGGCGACAGGGGGCCGGGAGACCCAGTACTTC. Protein: CASSLEATGGRETQYF. Full variable domain (missing parts from reference TRBV5-4 and TRBJ2-5): ETGVTQSPTHLIKTRGQQVTLRCSSQSGHNTVSWYQQALGQGPQFIFQYYREEENGRGNFPPRFSGLQFPNYSSELNVNALELDDSALYLCASSLEATGGRETQYFGPGTRLLVL.

The chain combines TRBV30 with TRBJ1-5; D is unresolved. Germline assignment: CDR1 GTSNPN and CDR2 SVGIG (reference sequence). Trimming cost V 0 bases and J 5 bases, with 11 bases left between them. This CDR3 is built from 14 residues. DNA for the CDR3: TGTGCCTGGAGTGTGTCACAATTGGATCAGCCCCAGCATTTT. Encoded protein: CAWSVSQLDQPQHF.

The chain couples TRBV5-1 to TRBJ1-3; 8 bases are shared with TRBD1. The CDR3 is made up of 15 amino acids. CDR1 and CDR2 from the germline V gene are SGHRS and YFSETQ. The junction had 7 bases not matched to a gene; V was cut back by 4 bases and J by 4 bases. In nucleotides, the CDR3 is TGCGCCAGCAGCCTTACAGGGGGAGACGGAAACACCATATATTTT. It yields the protein CASSLTGGDGNTIYF.

The V gene is TRBV24-1, the J gene TRBJ2-3; TRBD1 matches 10 bases. Germline V lookup: CDR1 KGHDR, CDR2 SFDVKD. V dropped 7 bases and J dropped 2; count of bases not matched to a gene: 2. This CDR3 has 14 residues. The CDR3 coding sequence is TGTGCCACCAGCGGGACAGGGGTCACAGATACGCAGTATTTT. The encoded protein is CATSGTGVTDTQYF.

To note about this clone: Other DNA sequences within the sample encode an identical CDR3. The chain carries TRBV18 and TRBJ1-5; the match to TRBD1 covers 7 bases. Germline CDR1 reads KGHSH; CDR2 reads LQKENI. V gave up 3 bases and J gave up 3 bases; unmatched junction bases: 5. There are 15 residues in the CDR3. The CDR3 region is CASSPRQGPNQPQHF. The CDR3 nucleotides read TGTGCCAGCTCACCCCGACAGGGCCCCAATCAGCCCCAGCATTTT.

The chain is built from TRBV19 and TRBJ1-1, with a tentative D call TRBD1 (5 bases). The CDR3 runs to 14 residues. Germline assignment: CDR1 LNHDA and CDR2 SQIVND (reference sequence). Trimming left V 7 bases short and J 1 base short, with 13 bases between. This CDR3 is CASTGPGPNTEAFF. CDR3 nucleotides: TGTGCCAGTACCGGGCCAGGGCCGAACACTGAAGCTTTCTTT.

The rearrangement joins TRBV6-6 to TRBJ2-4; unclear D gene. The germline V gene encodes CDR1 MNHNY and CDR2 SVGAGI (reference sequence). The CDR3 spans 18 residues. Between the trimmed V and J ends, which lost 5 bases and 0 bases, there was a span of 20 bases. The CDR3 loop reads CASSPLQSMRLAKNIQYF. DNA for the CDR3: TGTGCCAGCAGTCCCCTCCAATCTATGCGTCTAGCCAAAAACATTCAGTACTTC.

This chain connects TRBV6-2 or TRBV6-3 to TRBJ1-5; no reliable D call. Germline lookup yields CDR1 MNHEY and CDR2 SVGEGT. V lost 6 bases and J 6 bases, leaving 9 bases between the germline ends. The CDR3 has 12 residues. The CDR3 loop is CASSQTLQPQHF. The CDR3 region has the DNA TGTGCCAGCAGCCAGACACTTCAGCCCCAGCATTTT.

The chain joins TRBV7-3 to TRBJ2-1, with 7 bases identical to TRBD2. The CDR3 loop spans 14 amino acids. Germline values: CDR1 SGHTA, CDR2 FQGTGA. Germline trimming cut 1 base from V and 8 bases from J; bases unmatched to any gene: 5. The CDR3 DNA reads TGTGCCAGCAGCTTAAGGGCTAGCGGCGATGAGCAGTTCTTC. As protein: CASSLRASGDEQFF.

The chain joins TRBV20-1 to TRBJ1-4; no clear D gene. The CDR3 is 12 amino acids. Per germline, CDR1 DFQATT and CDR2 SNEGSKA (reference sequence). Trimming took 3 bases from V and 5 from J, leaving 7 bases between them. The chain's CDR3 is CSASAGNEKLFF. The CDR3 DNA follows: TGCAGTGCTAGTGCGGGGAATGAAAAACTGTTTTTT.

The rearrangement links TRBV3-1 (or the pseudogene TRBV3-2) to TRBJ2-2; D is ambiguous. Trimming removed 1 base from V and 6 bases from J, with 12 bases in between. The CDR3 contains 15 residues. Germline V gene data show CDR1 as LGHDT and CDR2 as YNNKEL (reference sequence). The CDR3 DNA reads TGTGCCAGCAGCCAAGTTAGGCGGTTGGCCGGGGAGCTGTTTTTT. This encodes CASSQVRRLAGELFF.

This chain uses TRBV9 with TRBJ2-7; D is possibly TRBD2 (5 bases). The germline V gene has CDR1 SGDLS and CDR2 YYNGEE. V was clipped by 4 bases and J by 6 bases, with 14 bases between them. This CDR3 spans 13 amino acids. This chain's CDR3 is CASSTENSGEQYF. CDR3 coding DNA: TGTGCCAGCAGCACAGAAAACAGCGGCGAGCAGTACTTC.

The sample holds a few counts of this clone. This sequence joins TRBV7-6 and TRBJ2-1; 10 bases match TRBD2. After removal of 4 bases from V and 13 bases from J, the junction contained 16 bases not matched to a gene. The germline gives CDR1 SGHVS, CDR2 FNYEAQ. CDR3 length: 16 amino acids. CDR3 bases: TGTGCCAGCAGCTCTGAGGGGACTAGCGTTCAGCAGAGTCAGTTCTTC. Translated, it gives CASSSEGTSVQQSQFF.

The chain uses TRBV5-8 and TRBJ1-2; 10 positions match TRBD1. This CDR3 has 15 amino acids. V lost 2 bases to trimming and J lost 3 bases; unmatched junction nucleotides: 4. Germline CDR1 is SGHTS and CDR2 is YDEGEE. The CDR3 region is CASSFTGTGDYGYTF. The CDR3 region has the DNA TGTGCCAGCAGCTTTACCGGGACAGGGGACTATGGCTACACCTTC.

This chain uses TRBV2 with TRBJ2-7; 13 bases are shared with TRBD2. V lost 5 bases, J lost 5 bases, and 9 bases stayed unmatched. Germline V CDR1 and CDR2: SNHLY, FYNNEI. The CDR3 has 16 amino acids. The CDR3 here is CASSLWTSGSVDEQYF. CDR3 coding DNA: TGTGCCAGCAGTCTATGGACTAGCGGGAGCGTGGACGAGCAGTACTTC.

This clone occurred a few times. The same CDR3 also results from other DNA sequences found in this sample. This sequence joins TRBV5-1 and TRBJ2-7; 7 bases line up with TRBD1. This CDR3 spans 14 amino acids. With V trimmed by 0 bases and J by 0 bases, 0 bases remained unmatched. Germline V gene lookup returns CDR1 SGHRS and CDR2 YFSETQ. The CDR3 DNA reads as TGCGCCAGCAGCTTGGCAGGGGGCTCCTACGAGCAGTACTTC. This encodes CASSLAGGSYEQYF.

The rearrangement joins TRBV30 to TRBJ1-1; D uncertain. Per germline, CDR1 GTSNPN and CDR2 SVGIG (reference sequence). Trimming left V 0 bases short and J 1 base short, with 9 bases between. The CDR3 totals 14 residues. CDR3 residues: CAWSVLEGNTEAFF. The CDR3 DNA sequence: TGTGCCTGGAGTGTACTTGAGGGGAACACTGAAGCTTTCTTT.

The chain joins TRBV2 to TRBJ2-2; TRBD2 matches 14 bases. Germline CDR1 reads SNHLY; CDR2 reads FYNNEI. V lost 7 bases, J lost 4 bases, and 14 bases stayed unmatched. The CDR3 is made up of 19 amino acids. The CDR3 here is CASTRYRLAGGMGTGELFF. DNA of the CDR3: TGTGCCAGCACCCGATACCGACTAGCGGGGGGGATGGGCACCGGGGAGCTGTTTTTT.

The chain links TRBV6-2 or TRBV6-3 to TRBJ2-7, with 9 bases that match TRBD1. J lost 5 bases, V lost 2 bases, and 4 bases had no gene match. This CDR3 is 14 amino acids long. CDR1 and CDR2 from the germline V gene are MNHEY and SVGEGT. The CDR3: CASSYRQGGHEQYF. The CDR3 DNA sequence: TGTGCCAGCAGTTACCGACAGGGGGGCCACGAGCAGTACTTC.

Only a few counts were recorded for this clone. V usage is TRBV5-1 and J usage is TRBJ2-7, with 8 bases fitting TRBD2. Germline loops: CDR1 SGHRS, CDR2 YFSETQ. The CDR3 is 15 residues long. V was pared by 3 bases and J by 2 bases, with 7 bases of the junction left unmatched. CDR3 nucleotide sequence: TGCGCCAGCAGCTCCCGGGAGCGGGGGACCTACGAGCAGTACTTC. Translation: CASSSRERGTYEQYF.

This clone was seen just once. The V call is TRBV3-1 (or the pseudogene TRBV3-2), the J call TRBJ2-3; 7 bases align to TRBD2. Germline V gene lookup returns CDR1 LGHDT and CDR2 YNNKEL (reference sequence). This CDR3 is 15 amino acids long. Unmatched junction bases numbered 4, after V lost 1 base and J lost 3 bases. CDR3 region: CASSQGAGVTDTQYF. CDR3 in DNA: TGTGCCAGCAGCCAAGGTGCGGGAGTGACAGATACGCAGTATTTT.

The chain recombines TRBV10-2 with TRBJ1-2; D is ambiguous. Germline V gene sequence: CDR1 WSHSY, CDR2 SAAADI. The CDR3 extends over 13 amino acids. V was cut by 6 bases and J by 8 bases, with 16 bases left in between. CDR3 bases: TGCGCCAGCAGAGTCGGAGTGTCCGGCGGCTACACCTTC. It codes for CASRVGVSGGYTF.

The genes are TRBV18 and TRBJ1-2; 8 nucleotides align to TRBD1. V lost 6 bases and J lost 0; bases outside the gene matches: 6. This CDR3 is built from 15 residues. Per the germline V gene, CDR1 is KGHSH and CDR2 is LQKENI. CDR3 sequence: CASSLGQVANYGYTF. The DNA for the CDR3 is TGTGCCAGCTCCCTGGGACAGGTAGCTAACTATGGCTACACCTTC.

The V call is TRBV24-1, the J call TRBJ1-5, with D maybe TRBD1 (5 bases). Germline CDR1 is KGHDR and CDR2 is SFDVKD. The CDR3 is 13 residues long. Between the trimmed V and J ends, which lost 9 bases and 2 bases, there was a span of 10 bases. The CDR3 region is CATQSTGNQPQHF. The CDR3, as DNA: TGTGCCACCCAATCGACAGGCAATCAGCCCCAGCATTTT.

The genes are TRBV19 and TRBJ2-5, with 8 positions matching TRBD1. Germline CDR1 and CDR2: LNHDA and SQIVND (reference sequence). The V gene end was trimmed by 1 base and the J gene end by 2 bases; junction bases not matched to a gene: 9. This CDR3 comprises 17 residues. CDR3 protein: CASSIGGGTGLQETQYF. DNA of the CDR3: TGTGCCAGTAGTATAGGCGGCGGGACAGGCTTACAAGAGACCCAGTACTTC.